The 8 T cell receptor beta chains below come from one sample, sequenced in a study of spatial heterogeneity in lung cancer. Using its own MiXCR run on the 5' RACE reads, TCRdb lists one record per CDR3 protein. Seen here are some 15,000 distinct CDR3 sequences, about 7% observed once, and the top ten hold 8.9%. Overall study results and limits: Counts of expanded intratumoral alpha and beta TCRs tracked tumor mutation counts.

These TCRs' antigens remain unknown. Time point denoted: sample taken at primary tumor resection. The sample here was lung tumor tissue, taken at surgery. These receptors came from a male donor with early-stage non-small cell lung cancer.

In this sample, this clonotype turned up many times. This CDR3 is CASSAGGMHGYTF. The CDR3 nucleotides are TGTGCCAGCAGTGCGGGGGGGATGCATGGCTACACCTTC. V and J are TRBV6-1 and TRBJ1-2, with D maybe TRBD1 (5 bases). V was clipped by 4 bases and J by 6 bases, with 12 bases between them. The CDR3 sequence is 13 residues long. Germline CDR1 and CDR2: MNHNS and SASEGT.

This clonotype was seen a handful of times. The gene calls are TRBV2 and TRBJ2-5, with unresolved D. Germline V gives CDR1 SNHLY, CDR2 FYNNEI. CDR3 length equals 13 residues. V was cut by 7 bases and J by 4 bases, with 13 bases left in between. DNA of the CDR3: TGTGCCAGCAATTTGGGAATAGGAGAGACCCAGTACTTC. It encodes CASNLGIGETQYF.

The J gene is TRBJ2-2, the V gene TRBV10-3; weak D call: TRBD1 (5 bases). Germline V gives CDR1 ENHRY, CDR2 SYGVKD. Trimming stripped 10 bases from V and 5 bases from J, with 11 bases between. This CDR3 has 12 residues. The CDR3 DNA reads as TGTGCCACGAGCACAGGAACCGGGGAGCTGTTTTTT. Encoded protein: CATSTGTGELFF.

J is TRBJ1-6 and V is TRBV18; TRBD1 matches 9 bases. V shed 11 bases and J 5 bases; nucleotides not matched to a gene: 10. Germline V gene sequence: CDR1 KGHSH, CDR2 LQKENI. CDR3 length equals 15 residues. The chain's CDR3 is CASTGGPPNNSPLHF. The CDR3 coding sequence is TGTGCCTCCACAGGGGGCCCACCTAATAATTCACCCCTCCACTTT.

At least ten counts were recorded for this clonotype. V and J are TRBV2 and TRBJ2-3, with unresolved D. Germline V lookup: CDR1 SNHLY, CDR2 FYNNEI. The V gene lost 6 bases and the J gene lost 12 bases, with 13 bases spanning the gap. The CDR3 spans 11 residues. The CDR3 loop reads CASSPEYNQYF. As DNA, the CDR3 is TGTGCCAGCAGCCCTGAGTATAATCAGTATTTT.

This clonotype was recorded many times. The V and J genes are TRBV6-2 or TRBV6-3 and TRBJ2-7; D perhaps matches TRBD1 (7 bases). The germline V gene encodes CDR1 MNHEY and CDR2 SVGEGT. Trimming pared 0 bases from V and 6 bases from J, leaving 18 bases between. There are 16 residues in the CDR3. The CDR3 protein is CASSYSSGQGGREQYV. The CDR3 DNA reads TGTGCCAGCAGTTACTCGAGTGGGCAGGGGGGTCGCGAGCAGTACGTC.

There are a few counts of this clonotype. The chain carries TRBV11-2 and TRBJ2-5; 7 bases fit TRBD2. CDR3 size: 16 residues. Germline V CDR1 and CDR2: SGHAT, FQNNGV. V lost 1 base and J lost 2; bases outside the gene matches: 7. CDR3 bases: TGTGCCAGCAGCTTAGCTTCGCCTAGCGGACAAGAGACCCAGTACTTC. Its protein is CASSLASPSGQETQYF.

This clonotype was seen many times. The chain joins TRBV24-1 to TRBJ1-5; 9 positions agree with TRBD1. This CDR3 is built from 18 residues. With 5 bases clipped from V and 1 base from J, the junction kept 11 bases outside the gene matches. Germline V gene sequence: CDR1 KGHDR, CDR2 SFDVKD. The CDR3 nucleotides are TGTGCCACCAGTGTTAACAGGGGGCTTGTGTGGAGCAATCAGCCCCAGCATTTT. It specifies CATSVNRGLVWSNQPQHF.